Described below is a single T cell receptor beta chain sequence and its context. In its sample, this clone was seen a few times. No antigen is known for it. Within one base of it there is no much larger clone, and no base qualities were kept. The V and J ends are trimmed by 0 bases and 1 base, leaving 7 bases between them. From the cysteine up to the phenylalanine, the CDR3 has a length of 14 residues. Kept here is only the CDR3 DNA, which spans 42 bases and is read in frame from base 1. As encoded in the germline V gene, CDR1 is SGDLS while CDR2 is YYNGEE. Using the deep immunoSEQ assay, TCR CDR3 regions were amplified from genomic DNA by multiplex PCR. Extracted genomic DNA from each cell subset was distributed evenly across all wells of several immunoSEQ 96-well plates, and each plate was treated as a replicate. For sorted subsets, about 200 ng genomic DNA, equal to 30,000 to 35,000 T cell genomes, was loaded into each replicate PCR. Purified libraries were quantified with a Qubit 3.0 fluorometer, sized on a Bioanalyzer 2100, and re-quantified with the KAPA Library Quantification kit. Each immunoSEQ 96-well plate was sequenced on its own single-read 150-cycle Illumina NextSeq 550 flow cell. Concerning the study's data processing: Because the immunoSEQ output included only junctional sequences and no quality scores, the filtering could not be the same as the filtering used for full-length reads. To assign V/J genes and CDR3, sequences were annotated against IMGT germline references using PyIR, a Python wrapper for IgBLAST v1.9. Any read was removed if the V/J assignment was weak (E-value above 1e-6), the CDR3 was missing, or the read contained stop codons, out-of-frame junctions, or ambiguous translated residues. A V3J clonotype was defined by an identical inferred V gene, J gene, and CDR3 amino acid sequence. Percentage overlap between repertoires was computed as shared unique clonotypes divided by the size of the smaller repertoire. Repertoire richness was assessed with RTK rarefaction, the Chao1 estimator, and Recon v2.1 estimates of unobserved clonotypes. OLGA was used to compute generation probabilities for all TCRbeta clonotypes that the gDNA method yielded from a handful of donors. TCRdb carries this immuneACCESS record with in-frame sequences only. Its versions omit some clonotypes, under half of them owing to an unresolved V gene in the studies checked, with the rest unexplained. For V, J and clone size, that table is used; D and trimming come from the DNA. In all, the sample holds approximately 1,000,000 clones, and around three quarters of those were seen once. 0.5% to 0.6% of the sample lies in the top ten.

The record originates from a study of shared clonotypes between healthy human individuals (dated by TCRdb to 2020 to 2022). About the full investigation: The cohort included three men and two women between 18 and 49 years of age. For each donor, CD4 naive and CD4 memory were each run on three plates, CD8 naive on two plates, and CD8 memory on one plate. To estimate repertoire size and how much clonotypes are shared between individuals, the study performed deep sequencing of blood TCR repertoires from a handful of healthy adults. Different laboratories and diverse techniques were used to prepare libraries and sequence TCR repertoires, to increase sequencing depth and limit assay-specific biases. Between about 0.94 and 8.9 billion PBMCs per donor were obtained by leukapheresis. Beyond this particular receptor, the publication reports: Based on pairwise subsampling, the degree of clonotype sharing among donors was expected to be affected by sequencing depth. Higher generation probabilities were observed for clonotypes shared by all four sorted-subset donors than for non-shared clonotypes. Rarefaction of sorted-subset datasets indicated incomplete sequencing despite the large sequencing depth. Across a few donors, approximately 5% of naive CD4, approximately 3.6% of naive CD8, around 2.5% of memory CD4, and roughly 0.41% of memory CD8 clonotypes were shared. Naive subsets generally had larger estimated clonotype richness than memory subsets did. Because the study included only a small number of donors, the genetic and exposure-history diversity represented was limited. Sampling was restricted to blood, and TCR repertoires in tissue are likely to differ from TCR repertoires in blood.

Healthy HIV-negative adults with no recently reported acute infections or vaccinations were included as donors. Every donor was a Caucasian adult residing in Nashville, Tennessee, USA. CD4+ T cells were enriched by magnetic negative selection, after which naive cells were positively selected on CD45RA and the negative fraction was taken as the memory subset. Blood was obtained by leukapheresis, after which PBMCs were separated by Ficoll-Histopaque density gradient centrifugation and cryopreserved in liquid nitrogen vapor phase. Purity and quantity of every magnetically sorted T cell population were checked by analytical flow cytometry. Genomic DNA was isolated from each sorted fraction and quantified by UV absorbance on a Nanodrop 2000c.

This sequence was found in a man aged 18 to 35 in good health. Some clones in this sample may be carry-over from other donors' samples. The chain is made from TRBV9 and TRBJ2-5, with the D gene too uncertain to name. Source material: memory CD4+ T cells from PBMCs. The sample's cell subset or site, from its label and the paper: CD45RA-negative fraction. The DNA sequence follows: TGTGCCAGCAGCGTAGGGAATTCCCAAGAGACCCAGTACTTC. Protein translation: CASSVGNSQETQYF.